Below, one T cell receptor (beta chain) is given with its context. Its specificity is unknown. TCRdb redid the calling of the 5' RACE reads with MiXCR, one entry per CDR3 protein. This sample yields 120,000 to 150,000 distinct CDR3 sequences, of which about 19% are seen a single time; approximately 2.3% belongs to the top ten. The CDR3 is made up of 15 amino acids. CDR1 and CDR2 (germline): LGHNA, YNFKEQ. The V and J ends lost 6 bases and 1 base respectively, with 15 bases between them. These data originate in a study of T-cell memory formation after mild COVID-19. The study, taken as a whole, reports: CD4+ bias marked clones expanding day 15 to 37, unlike balanced contracting clones. Contracting CD8+ clones were enriched in EMRA, CD4+ mainly in CM and EM.

The chain has TRBV4-2 and TRBJ1-1; the D is unclear. Specimen: PBMCs or a T cell subset sorted from them (not recorded which). This clonotype was obtained from an adult woman who had mild COVID-19 (a few samples of this study predate the infection). Cell type and time point are not known. CDR3 sequence: CASRERREANTEAFF. DNA for the CDR3: TGTGCCAGCAGGGAGAGGAGGGAGGCGAACACTGAAGCTTTCTTT.